This entry describes one T cell receptor beta chain. The antigen is unknown. TCRdb keeps only in-frame clones here, not all; method: immunoSEQ multiplex PCR. Of over 85,000 clones listed, around 84% are singletons. This sample stems from a study of T cell responses to AZD1222 COVID-19 vaccine. Overall study findings and caveats: Donors were mostly white British, more females; clonal diversity possibly underestimated. The study found vaccine-associated CD4 TCRs spanning spike, dominant at 160-218 and 743-854. Reportedly, close to half of spike-specific TCRs are directed against unmutated variant regions.

Germline V gene lookup returns CDR1 DFQATT and CDR2 SNEGSKA (reference sequence). The CDR3 totals 15 residues. The germline V and J ends were trimmed by 3 bases and 5 bases, with 18 bases remaining between them. This clonotype was sampled from an adult who received the AZD1222 COVID-19 vaccine. Here the sequenced sample was peripheral blood, taken 28 days after the second AZD1222 dose. This chain connects TRBV20-1 to TRBJ2-3, with D maybe TRBD2 (6 bases). This CDR3 is CSASSGTGTRDTQYF. In DNA form, the CDR3 reads TGCAGTGCTAGTTCCGGGACTGGAACACGAGATACGCAGTATTTT.